The entry below describes one T cell receptor (beta chain). This clonotype was detected only a few times. This clone's antigen is unknown. Base qualities are not at hand, and no much larger clone is one base apart. TCR beta repertoires were profiled from peripheral blood of more than ten young patients with multiple sclerosis to demonstrate the VDJtools post-analysis software. The patients with multiple sclerosis were children and adolescents between roughly 6 and 17 years of age. To prepare the library, PCR was applied. TCRdb shows the sequencer as Illumina HiSeq 2500. Unique molecular identifiers were incorporated into TCR beta cDNA libraries to reduce PCR and sequencing biases. Per 1 to 10 million input T cells, approximately 500,000 cDNA molecules were obtained, such that each molecule approximated one T cell. The patient libraries were prepared and sequenced with the same protocol used for the earlier healthy control dataset. Within a given batch, samples were prepared together, multiplexed and sequenced on the same HiSeq lane. The published analysis was carried out like this. Raw barcoded reads were processed with MIGEC, discarding single-read molecular identifier groups before consensus assembly and CDR3 extraction. VDJtools was used for post-analysis of the clonotype tables, and diversity was normalized by down-sampling every dataset to the size of the smallest sample. In repertoire overlap clustering, CDR3 amino acid sequences, but not nucleotide sequences, were matched to correct batch-related cross-sample contamination. TCRdb applied fastp at Q25 and MiXCR to the public reads, then kept only in-frame beta chains. For every CDR3 protein sequence, its rows merge into one entry that carries the most common genes and DNA. The V and J calls were determined by TCRdb, not by the authors. Across this sample there are roughly 800,000 distinct CDR3 sequences, with about half seen only once. The ten most abundant clones make up roughly 4.5% of the sample.

The CDR3 sequence holds 17 residues, the cysteine and phenylalanine included. CDR3 DNA is the only sequence kept; it has 51 bases, read in frame from the first base. Per the germline V gene (reference sequence), LNHNV is the CDR1 and YYDKDF is the CDR2. The junction shows trimming of 2 bases on V and 1 base on J, plus 17 bases between the germline ends. These data belong to a study of post-analysis software for immune sequencing data (dated by TCRdb to between 2015 and 2016). Notes on the research overall: Relapsing-remitting, secondary progressive and progressive-relapsing multiple sclerosis were recorded as disease courses, and subtype annotation was lacking for some patients. The patient repertoires were compared against more than 10 previously published healthy control repertoires obtained from donors aged roughly 6 to 28 years. A subset of samples was prepared in parallel using single-end sample barcoding, then pooled and co-amplified after Illumina adapter ligation.

Results and caveats for the whole study, not just this receptor: A few TRBV segments, including TRBV5-6, TRBV5-1 and TRBV20-1, were significantly more frequent in patients than controls. Strong co-clustering of samples prepared in the same batch was shown by direct clustering with F measure, prompting a batch-effect correction. The multiple sclerosis patient group was slightly younger than the control group. Significantly lower normalized Chao1 diversity was found in multiple sclerosis patients than in controls, suggesting substantial peripheral T-cell clonal expansion.

Sequenced input: blood. The sequence came from a girl aged 5-17 years with multiple sclerosis. This chain joins TRBV15 to TRBJ2-5; a weak D assignment points to TRBD1 (5 bases agree). CDR3 loop: CATSRLAYLTVQETQYF. The DNA reads as follows: TGTGCCACCAGCAGACTTGCCTATCTGACAGTCCAAGAGACCCAGTACTTC.